Each of the 27 T cell receptor delta chains below was sequenced from the same sample in a study of gamma-delta T cells after stem cell transplantation. TCRdb reanalysed the RT-PCR reads with CATT. The data show 550 to 650 delta-chain clones, over 8% seen once. Sequencing was carried out using gamma-delta T cells. The receptors stem from a human donor. It is not recorded whose cells these are; they may come from a transplant donor.

This clone was counted between two and nine times. A far larger clone differs by one base, so this is likely a read error. This CDR3 is also generated by other DNA sequences in the sample. V usage is TRDV3 and J usage is TRDJ1; TRDD3 is a possible D gene (6 bases). The CDR3 spans 18 residues. Germline V CDR1 and CDR2: TVYSNPD, GDNSRS (reference sequence). Written as DNA, the CDR3 is TGTGCCTTTCCCGCCCCGGTCAATGCCTGGGGTGACACCGATAAACTCATCTTC. Amino acids: CAFPAPVNAWGDTDKLIF. Full variable domain (remainder filled in from reference TRDV3 and TRDJ1): CDKVTQSSPDQTVASGSEVVLLCTYDTVYSNPDLFWYRIRPDYSFQFVFYGDNSRSEGADFTQGRFSVKHILTQKAFHLVISPVRTEDSATYYCAFPAPVNAWGDTDKLIFGKGTRVTVEP.

This clone was counted only a few times. The protein that TCRdb holds for this DNA derives from a much larger clone and differs from the translated DNA at residue 10, which likely indicates a read error; the protein shown here is translated from the DNA. The sample carries other DNA sequences with the same CDR3. The chain couples TRDV3 to TRDJ1; no definite D call. The V and J ends lost 2 bases and 0 bases respectively, with 25 bases between them. The CDR3 contains 18 residues. CDR1 and CDR2 from the germline V gene are TVYSNPD and GDNSRS (reference sequence). The DNA for the CDR3 is TGTGCCTTTCCCGCCCCGGTCAATGCCCGGGGTGACACCGATAAACTCATCTTT. The encoded protein is CAFPAPVNARGDTDKLIF.

This clone is medium-sized in the sample. This likely stems from a read error, as it lies one base from a far larger clone. The chain combines TRDV2 with TRDJ1; 13 bases align to TRDD3. Per germline, CDR1 GEAIGNYY and CDR2 EKD. V shed 5 bases, J shed 2 bases, and the junction held 7 bases outside the gene matches. The CDR3 is made up of 16 amino acids. DNA of the CDR3: TGTGCCTGTGGCGCATTACTGGGGGATACGACCGATAAACTCATCTTT. It codes for CACGALLGDTTDKLIF.

As for this clone: A far larger clone is just one base off, so this is likely a read error. The same CDR3 can be traced to other DNA sequences in this sample. The chain joins TRDV2 to TRDJ1; 13 bases map to TRDD3. This CDR3 spans 16 amino acids. Germline CDR1 and CDR2: GEAIGNYY and EKD. The CDR3 loop reads CACDALLGDTTDKLIF. The CDR3, as DNA: TGTGCCTGTGACGCATTACTGGGGGATACGACCGATAAGCTCATCTTT.

This clone has more than one count but fewer than ten. Translating this DNA gives a protein that differs at residue 9 from the TCRdb one, which belongs to a much larger clone; a read error is likely, and the protein shown is this translation. The chain joins TRDV2 to TRDJ1; 9 bases are a match to TRDD3. V was pared by 0 bases and J by 2 bases, with 12 bases of the junction left unmatched. The length of the CDR3 is 18 residues. Germline CDR1 and CDR2: GEAIGNYY and EKD. CDR3 residues: CACDTVATSGDTTDKLIF. The DNA of the CDR3 is TGTGCCTGTGACACCGTCGCTACGTCGGGGGATACAACCGATAAACTCATCTTT.

As for this clone: The junction departs from germline at one end; a sequencing error may be responsible. Other nucleotide sequences in the sample specify the same CDR3. V is TRDV2 and J is TRDJ1; 8 bases are a match to TRDD3. The J gene was not available in TCRdb and was assigned here by matching the DNA to germline segments. CDR3 length: 15 residues. Germline CDR1 and CDR2: GEAIGNYY and EKD. This CDR3 is CACDTLGDAAGKLIF. The CDR3 region has the DNA TGTGCCTGCGACACCCTGGGGGACGCGGCGGGTAAACTCATCTTT.

Details on this clone: A far more abundant clone sits one base away, making this likely a read error. The chain is built from TRDV2 and TRDJ1; 8 nucleotides match TRDD3. The CDR3 runs to 21 residues. Germline loops: CDR1 GEAIGNYY, CDR2 EKD. The CDR3 loop reads CACGTVPGGTSLYPGVDKLIF. DNA for the CDR3: TGTGCCTGTGGCACCGTGCCTGGGGGAACTTCCCTCTACCCGGGAGTCGATAAACTCATCTTT.

Note on this clone: This clone may be a read error of a much larger clone one base away. This chain links TRDV2 with TRDJ1; weak D call: TRDD3 (5 bases). Since TCRdb gives no J gene, matching the DNA to germline was used here to assign it. The CDR3 has 22 residues. Germline values: CDR1 GEAIGNYY, CDR2 EKD. Trimming took 0 bases from V and 0 from J, leaving 31 bases between them. Here the CDR3 DNA reads TGTGCCTGTGACACCATTCCCTCGGGGAGGACTATCGAACTCCCTCACACCGATAAACTCATCTTT. This encodes CACDTIPSGRTIELPHTDKLIF.

The V gene is TRDV1, the J gene TRDJ1, with TRDD3 identical over 12 bases. Trimming took 5 bases from V and 2 from J; bases not matched to a gene: 30. CDR1 is TSWWSYY, CDR2 QGS, per germline. The CDR3 spans 24 residues. CDR3 amino acids: CALGNHLPRGRLWGIRGGTDKLIF. CDR3 DNA sequence: TGTGCTCTTGGGAACCATCTCCCCAGGGGTCGCCTCTGGGGGATACGCGGGGGAACCGATAAACTCATCTTT.

This clone was observed a handful of times. The mismatch at residue 7 between this DNA's translation and the TCRdb protein of a much larger clone likely reflects a read error; the protein shown is translated from the DNA. The rearrangement joins TRDV2 to TRDJ1; tentative D call: TRDD1 (6 bases). CDR1 GEAIGNYY and CDR2 EKD come from the germline V gene. V gave up 1 base and J gave up 0 bases, with 17 bases separating them. This CDR3 is built from 17 residues. CDR3 loop: CACDTAVLNRYTDKLIF. CDR3 coding DNA: TGTGCCTGTGACACGGCAGTACTAAATAGGTACACCGATAAACTCATCTTT.

Comment on this clone: The protein held in TCRdb is that of a much larger clone and does not match this DNA's translation at residue 14, likely because of a read error; the protein shown is translated from the DNA. The CDR3 DNA is TGTGCCTGTGACACAGTTGGGGGGGATACGCGGTTACAGCACATCTTT. Translation gives CACDTVGGDTRLQHIF. This rearrangement joins TRDV2 to TRDJ1; 10 bases are shared with TRDD3. The CDR3 is made up of 16 amino acids. V gave up 1 base and J gave up 13 bases; unmatched junction bases: 17. Germline CDR1 GEAIGNYY, CDR2 EKD.

This clone has just one count. The J gene is TRDJ1, the V gene TRDV2; D may match TRDD2 or TRDD3 (9 bases each). TCRdb gives no J gene; it was assigned here by matching the DNA to germline. Trimming cost V 3 bases and J 3 bases, with 31 bases left between them. Germline-derived CDR1 and CDR2 are GEAIGNYY and EKD. The CDR3 has 20 residues. The CDR3 coding sequence is TGTGCCTGTGACCGCCTTCCTACGTCAAGGGGGGATACAGGGGCCGATAAACTCATCTTT. This sequence encodes CACDRLPTSRGDTGADKLIF.

Within the sample, this clone is hyperexpanded. Other DNA sequences in the same sample also yield this CDR3. The rearrangement uses TRDV3 and TRDJ1, with D possibly being TRDD3 (6 bases). The CDR3 sequence is 18 residues long. The V gene's germline CDR1 is TVYSNPD and CDR2 GDNSRS (reference sequence). V was cut by 2 bases and J by 0 bases, with 25 bases left in between. The CDR3 here is CAFPAPVNAWGDTDKLIF. CDR3 DNA sequence: TGTGCCTTTCCCGCCCCGGTCAATGCCTGGGGTGACACCGATAAACTCATCTTT.

Sample share makes this clone large. The V call is TRDV2, the J call TRDJ1, with 11 bases that match TRDD3. V lost 0 bases, J lost 1 base, and 15 bases stayed unmatched. Germline V gene sequence: CDR1 GEAIGNYY, CDR2 EKD. The CDR3 runs 20 residues. Here the CDR3 DNA reads TGTGCCTGTGACACCCTTCATCTACTGGGGGATAGTATTGGCACCGATAAACTCATCTTT. This sequence encodes CACDTLHLLGDSIGTDKLIF.

This clone has a handful of counts. V and J are TRDV2 and TRDJ1; 13 nucleotides agree with TRDD3. The J gene, absent from TCRdb, was called here by matching the DNA to germline. J lost 2 bases, V lost 4 bases, and 12 bases had no gene match. Per germline, CDR1 GEAIGNYY and CDR2 EKD. This CDR3 spans 18 amino acids. CDR3 DNA: TGTGCCTGTGATAGCATTCAAACTGGGGGATACGCTACCGATAAACTCATCTTT. Translation gives CACDSIQTGGYATDKLIF.

The genes are TRDV2 and TRDJ1; TRDD2 or TRDD3 may be the D gene (5 bases each). CDR1 GEAIGNYY and CDR2 EKD come from the germline V gene. This CDR3 contains 18 residues. The V end was cut by 1 base, the J end by 3 bases, with 23 bases between. The CDR3: CACDTLPGGQLNADKLIF. CDR3 DNA: TGTGCCTGTGACACTCTTCCGGGGGGCCAATTAAACGCCGATAAACTCATCTTT.

Note on this clone: A read error is likely here: a far larger clone is one base away. The sample has other DNA sequences that encode this CDR3 too. V is TRDV1 and J is TRDJ2, with TRDD3 matching over 8 bases. The V segment lost 6 bases and the J segment 7 bases; nucleotides outside the gene matches: 7. Germline loops: CDR1 TSWWSYY, CDR2 QGS. The CDR3 extends over 14 amino acids. This CDR3 is CALGRGIGVAQLFF. As DNA, the CDR3 is TGTGCTCTTGGCCGGGGGATAGGGGTAGCACAACTCTTCTTT.

Remarks on this clone: Since a far larger clone is one base different, this is likely a read error. Other DNA sequences in this sample translate to the same CDR3. The J gene is TRDJ1, the V gene TRDV2, with TRDD3 identical over 10 bases. Germline loops: CDR1 GEAIGNYY, CDR2 EKD. V lost 4 bases, J lost 3 bases, and 16 bases stayed unmatched. This CDR3 is 18 amino acids long. The CDR3 loop is CACDSLQTGGYAPDKLIF. CDR3 coding DNA: TGTGCCTGTGATAGCCTTCAAACCGGGGGATACGCTCCCGATAAACTCATCTTT.

This clone was found a few times. This chain links TRDV2 with TRDJ1, with 9 bases aligning to TRDD3. This CDR3 region has 16 residues. Germline-derived CDR1 and CDR2 are GEAIGNYY and EKD. V shed 3 bases, J shed 4 bases, and the junction held 11 bases outside the gene matches. The CDR3 bases are TGTGCCTGTGACGGACTGGGGGAGGAATCTAGCGATAAACTCATCTTT. Its translation is CACDGLGEESSDKLIF.

In this sample, this clone turned up a few times. This sample also contains other DNA sequences that code for the same CDR3. No J gene call was made, and the V gene is TRDV2; the table's D call, TRDD3, was not checked against the DNA. Per germline, CDR1 GEAIGNYY and CDR2 EKD. CDR3 size: 16 residues. For the CDR3, the DNA is TGTGCCTGTGACACAGTTGGGGGGGATACGAGGGTACAGCTCATCTTT. It codes for CACDTVGGDTRVQLIF.

This clone was observed a handful of times. A far larger clone lies a single base away; this is likely a read error. This chain uses TRDV2 with TRDJ1, with TRDD3 matching 8 bases. TCRdb is silent on the J gene; assignment here came from matching the DNA to germline. Unmatched junction bases numbered 15, after V lost 0 bases and J lost 1 base. This CDR3 region has 19 residues. Germline V gene data show CDR1 as GEAIGNYY and CDR2 as EKD. CDR3 sequence reads: CACDTGSLGDRLPTDKLIF. The CDR3 DNA reads as TGTGCCTGTGACACCGGTTCCTTGGGGGATCGATTACCCACCGATAAACTCATCTTT.

This clone was observed a few times. This DNA's translation and the protein TCRdb lists, from a much larger clone, do not match at residue 5, likely due to a read error; the protein shown is translated from the DNA. The J gene is TRDJ1, the V gene TRDV2; 13 bases fit TRDD3. The V gene's germline CDR1 is GEAIGNYY and CDR2 EKD. The CDR3 extends over 18 amino acids. The J segment lost 3 bases and the V segment lost 4 bases, leaving 13 bases of the junction unmatched. CDR3 protein: CACDPLQTGGYAPDKLIF. The CDR3 DNA follows: TGTGCCTGTGATCCCCTTCAAACTGGGGGATACGCTCCCGATAAACTCATCTTT.

In regard to this clone: TCRdb lists the protein of a much larger clone for this DNA, which differs at residue 3, so this is likely a read error; the protein given here is translated from the DNA itself. The rearrangement links TRDV3 to TRDJ1; perhaps TRDD3 as D (6 bases). Trimming cost V 5 bases and J 0 bases, with 28 bases left between them. This CDR3 has 18 residues. CDR1 and CDR2 (germline): TVYSNPD, GDNSRS (reference sequence). CDR3 loop: CALPAPVNAWGDTDKLIF. The CDR3 nucleotides read TGTGCCCTTCCCGCCCCGGTCAATGCCTGGGGTGACACCGATAAACTCATCTTT.

As concerns this clone: This likely reflects a read error, since a far larger clone is one base away. The same CDR3 is also encoded by other DNA sequences in this sample. This chain uses TRDV3 with TRDJ1, with D perhaps matching TRDD3 (6 bases). CDR3 size: 18 residues. Germline CDR1 is TVYSNPD and CDR2 is GDNSRS (reference sequence). Here the CDR3 DNA reads TGTGCCTTTCCCGCCCCGGTCAATGCCTGGGGTGACACCGATAAGCTCATCTTT. This encodes CAFPAPVNAWGDTDKLIF. Using reference TRDV3 and TRDJ1 for the parts outside the CDR3, the full variable domain is CDKVTQSSPDQTVASGSEVVLLCTYDTVYSNPDLFWYRIRPDYSFQFVFYGDNSRSEGADFTQGRFSVKHILTQKAFHLVISPVRTEDSATYYCAFPAPVNAWGDTDKLIFGKGTRVTVEP.

A word on this clone: This likely reflects a read error, since a far larger clone is one base away. The V gene is TRDV2, the J gene TRDJ1, with 7 bases identical to TRDD3. Here the J gene came from matching the DNA to germline, since TCRdb omits it. This CDR3 has 19 amino acids. Germline V gene data show CDR1 as GEAIGNYY and CDR2 as EKD. V lost 0 bases and J lost 1; bases outside the gene matches: 16. The CDR3 region is CACDTVSLGERLPTDKLIF. Here the CDR3 DNA reads TGTGCCTGTGACACCGTTTCCTTGGGGGAGCGATTACCCACCGATAAACTCATCTTT.

As regards this clone: This probably arose from a read error, given a far larger clone one base away. At the DNA level, this CDR3 is encoded by other sequences in the same sample as well. V gene TRDV2 combines with J gene TRDJ1; TRDD3 aligns across 9 bases. The V segment lost 3 bases and the J segment 2 bases; nucleotides outside the gene matches: 9. The length of the CDR3 is 16 residues. Germline V CDR1 and CDR2: GEAIGNYY, EKD. The CDR3 is CACDALLGDTTDKLIF. CDR3 sequence (DNA): TGTGCCTGTGACGCATTACTGGGGGACACGACCGATAAACTCATCTTT.

The rearrangement uses TRDV2 and TRDJ1; possible D gene TRDD3, 5 bases. Since TCRdb gives no J gene, matching the DNA to germline was used here to assign it. Germline CDR1 reads GEAIGNYY; CDR2 reads EKD. Trimming cost V 8 bases and J 3 bases, with 15 bases left between them. The CDR3 has 13 amino acids. The CDR3 bases are TGTGCCTTTCTATCCCGACTGGCCGATAAACTCATCTTT. Encoded protein: CAFLSRLADKLIF.